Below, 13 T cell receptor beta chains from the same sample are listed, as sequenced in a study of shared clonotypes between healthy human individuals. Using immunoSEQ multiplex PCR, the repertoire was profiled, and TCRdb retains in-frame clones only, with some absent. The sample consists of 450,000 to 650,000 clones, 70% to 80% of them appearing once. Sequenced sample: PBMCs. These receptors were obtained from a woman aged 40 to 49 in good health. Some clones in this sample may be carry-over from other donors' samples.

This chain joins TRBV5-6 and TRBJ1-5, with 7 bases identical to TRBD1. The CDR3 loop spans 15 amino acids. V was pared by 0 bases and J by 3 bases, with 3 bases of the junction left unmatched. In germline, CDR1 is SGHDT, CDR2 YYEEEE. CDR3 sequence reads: CASSLGGQLNQPQHF. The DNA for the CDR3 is TGTGCCAGCAGCTTGGGGGGACAGCTCAATCAGCCCCAGCATTTT.

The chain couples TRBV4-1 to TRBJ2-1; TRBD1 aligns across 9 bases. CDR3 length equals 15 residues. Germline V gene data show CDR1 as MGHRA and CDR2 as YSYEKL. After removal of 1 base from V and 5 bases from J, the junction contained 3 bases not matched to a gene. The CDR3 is CASSQAQGAHNEQFF. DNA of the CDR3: TGCGCCAGCAGCCAAGCACAGGGGGCACACAATGAGCAGTTCTTC.

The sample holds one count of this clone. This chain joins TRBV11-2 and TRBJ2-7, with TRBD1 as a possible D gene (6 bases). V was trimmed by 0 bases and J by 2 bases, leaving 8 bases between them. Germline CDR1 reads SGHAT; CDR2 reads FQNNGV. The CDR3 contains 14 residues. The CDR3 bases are TGTGCCAGCAGCTTAGACAGGGGTCCCTACGAGCAGTACTTC. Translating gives CASSLDRGPYEQYF.

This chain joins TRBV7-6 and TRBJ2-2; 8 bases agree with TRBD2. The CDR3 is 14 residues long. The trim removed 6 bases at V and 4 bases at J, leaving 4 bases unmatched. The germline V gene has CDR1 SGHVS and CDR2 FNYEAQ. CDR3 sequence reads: CASSSGKGTGELFF. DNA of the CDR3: TGTGCCAGCAGTAGCGGGAAAGGCACCGGGGAGCTGTTTTTT.

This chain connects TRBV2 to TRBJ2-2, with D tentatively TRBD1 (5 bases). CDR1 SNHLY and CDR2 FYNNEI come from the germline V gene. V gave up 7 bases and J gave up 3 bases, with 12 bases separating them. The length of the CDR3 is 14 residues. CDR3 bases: TGTGCCAGCAAAGTCGGACAAGACACCGGGGAGCTGTTTTTT. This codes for CASKVGQDTGELFF.

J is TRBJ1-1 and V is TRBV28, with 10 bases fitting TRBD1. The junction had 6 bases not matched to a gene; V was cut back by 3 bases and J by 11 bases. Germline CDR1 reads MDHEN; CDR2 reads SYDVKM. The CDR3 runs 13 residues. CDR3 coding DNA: TGTGCCAGCAGTTTCGACAGGGGGCGGAAGGCTTTCTTT. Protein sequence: CASSFDRGRKAFF.

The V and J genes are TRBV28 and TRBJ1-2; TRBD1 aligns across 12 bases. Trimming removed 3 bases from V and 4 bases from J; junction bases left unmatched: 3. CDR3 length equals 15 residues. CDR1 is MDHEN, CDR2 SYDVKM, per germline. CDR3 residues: CASSLGQGASYGYTF. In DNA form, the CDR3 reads TGTGCCAGCAGTTTGGGACAGGGGGCTTCCTATGGCTACACCTTC.

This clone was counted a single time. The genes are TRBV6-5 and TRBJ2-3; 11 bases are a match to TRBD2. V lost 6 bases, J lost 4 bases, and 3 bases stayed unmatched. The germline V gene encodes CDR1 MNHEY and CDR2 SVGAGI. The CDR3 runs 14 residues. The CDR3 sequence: CASRVAGGPDTQYF. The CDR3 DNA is TGTGCCAGCAGAGTAGCGGGAGGGCCAGATACGCAGTATTTT.

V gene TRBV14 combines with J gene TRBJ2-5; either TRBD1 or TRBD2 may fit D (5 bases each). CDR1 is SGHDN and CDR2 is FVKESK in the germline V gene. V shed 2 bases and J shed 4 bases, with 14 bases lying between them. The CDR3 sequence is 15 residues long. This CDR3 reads CASSQIVGRGETQYF. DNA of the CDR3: TGTGCCAGCAGCCAAATCGTGGGACGGGGAGAGACCCAGTACTTC.

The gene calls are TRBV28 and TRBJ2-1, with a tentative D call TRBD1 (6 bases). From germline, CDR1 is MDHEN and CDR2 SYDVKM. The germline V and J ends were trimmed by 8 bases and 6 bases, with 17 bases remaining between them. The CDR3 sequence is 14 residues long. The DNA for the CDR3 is TGTGCCAGCGGGGGCGGGCCGGACGTCAATGAGCAGTTCTTC. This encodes CASGGGPDVNEQFF.

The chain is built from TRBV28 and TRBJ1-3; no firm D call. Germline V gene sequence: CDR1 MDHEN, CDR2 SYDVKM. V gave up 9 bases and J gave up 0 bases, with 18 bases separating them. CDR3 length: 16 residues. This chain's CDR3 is CASGGLHQSSGNTIYF. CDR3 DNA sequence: TGTGCCAGTGGCGGGCTACACCAGAGCTCTGGAAACACCATATATTTT.

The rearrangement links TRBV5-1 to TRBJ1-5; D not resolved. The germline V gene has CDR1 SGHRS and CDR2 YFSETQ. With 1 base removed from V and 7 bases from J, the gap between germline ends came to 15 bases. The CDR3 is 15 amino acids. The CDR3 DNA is TGCGCCAGCAGCTTGTCGGGCGGGGTGGGCCAGCCCCAGCATTTT. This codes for CASSLSGGVGQPQHF.

The chain's CDR3 is CAISERDRVTNTEAFF. The CDR3 DNA is TGTGCCATCAGTGAAAGGGACAGGGTGACGAACACTGAAGCTTTCTTT. The V gene is TRBV10-3, the J gene TRBJ1-1, with TRBD1 identical over 9 bases. The CDR3 is 16 residues long. Looked up from germline, CDR1 is ENHRY and CDR2 is SYGVKD. V gave up 3 bases and J gave up 1 base; unmatched junction bases: 6.